This T cell receptor (beta chain) appears in the sequencing data of a study of T cell responses to AZD1222 COVID-19 vaccine. TCRdb's table, derived via immunoSEQ multiplex PCR, lists solely in-frame clones and lacks some. This sample has some 150,000 clones, with more than 75% found just once. Study outcomes and limitations: Reports say nearly half of spike-specific TCRs go after unmutated variant regions.

As concerns this clone: Its target is not known. Other DNA sequences in the sample encode the same CDR3.

Trimming pared 0 bases from V and 2 bases from J, leaving 7 bases between. The length of the CDR3 is 14 residues. Per germline, CDR1 MRHNA and CDR2 SNTAGT. Sequencing used peripheral blood, obtained 28 days after the second AZD1222 dose. The receptor was isolated from an adult who received the AZD1222 COVID-19 vaccine. The chain uses TRBV6-4 and TRBJ1-2; TRBD1 might be the D (6 bases). The CDR3 loop is CASSDSRGNYGYTF. Here the CDR3 DNA reads TGTGCCAGCAGTGACTCGAGGGGGAACTATGGCTACACCTTC.